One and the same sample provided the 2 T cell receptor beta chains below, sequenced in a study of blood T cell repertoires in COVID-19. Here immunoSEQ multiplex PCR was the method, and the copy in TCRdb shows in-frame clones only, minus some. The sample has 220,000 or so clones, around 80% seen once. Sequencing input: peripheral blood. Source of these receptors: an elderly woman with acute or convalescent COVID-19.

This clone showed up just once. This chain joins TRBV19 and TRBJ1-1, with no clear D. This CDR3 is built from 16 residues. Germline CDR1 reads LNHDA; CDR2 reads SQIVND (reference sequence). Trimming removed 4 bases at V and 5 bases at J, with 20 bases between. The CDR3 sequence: CASSKNDYLIGTEAFF. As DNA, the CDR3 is TGTGCCAGTAGTAAGAACGACTATCTCATCGGGACTGAAGCTTTCTTT.

CDR3 bases: TGTGCCAGCAGACTCTACCGGGGACAGTCCCAAGCTTTCTTT. Translating it yields CASRLYRGQSQAFF. The V gene is TRBV3-1 (or the pseudogene TRBV3-2), the J gene TRBJ1-1; 7 bases are shared with TRBD1. The length of the CDR3 is 14 residues. Looked up from germline, CDR1 is LGHDT and CDR2 is YNNKEL (reference sequence). V lost 6 bases, J lost 9 bases, and 13 bases stayed unmatched.